Below, 6 T cell receptor beta chains from the same sample are listed, as sequenced in a study of T cells after posttransplantation cyclophosphamide. Data came from immunoSEQ multiplex PCR; TCRdb stores just in-frame clones and leaves some out. The repertoire consists of around 34,000 clones, none detected only once. The sample comprised PBMCs. The receptors were gathered from a woman between 50 and 59 years old in good health and a related stem cell transplant donor.

This clone was observed many times. V gene TRBV6-6 combines with J gene TRBJ2-1, with a tentative D call TRBD2 (6 bases). Germline V gene sequence: CDR1 MNHNY, CDR2 SVGAGI (reference sequence). The CDR3 contains 14 residues. Trimming cost V 9 bases and J 4 bases, with 16 bases left between them. CDR3 in DNA: TGTGCCAGTCTAAGGCAGGGACTGTACAATGAGCAGTTCTTC. Translation: CASLRQGLYNEQFF.

This clone appeared a few times. The V and J genes are TRBV6-1 and TRBJ1-1, with a tentative D call TRBD1 (6 bases). The length of the CDR3 is 16 residues. Germline CDR1 and CDR2: MNHNS and SASEGT. Trimming took 3 bases from V and 1 from J, leaving 15 bases between them. The CDR3 sequence is CASSDPHGQTNTEAFF. CDR3 sequence (DNA): TGTGCCAGCAGTGATCCCCACGGACAGACGAACACTGAAGCTTTCTTT.

This clone was observed at least ten times. V is TRBV13 and J is TRBJ2-7, with 11 bases that match TRBD2. The CDR3 extends over 17 amino acids. The germline CDR1 and CDR2 sequences are PRHDT and FYEKMQ (reference sequence). The V and J ends lost 4 bases and 3 bases, in that order; junction bases with no gene match: 11. CDR3 sequence reads: CASSSGLAGSLYYEQYF. The CDR3 bases are TGTGCCAGCAGCTCCGGACTAGCGGGTTCCCTCTACTACGAGCAGTACTTC.

This clone has at least ten counts. The rearrangement joins TRBV4-2 to TRBJ2-1; 12 bases map to TRBD2. Germline loops: CDR1 LGHNA, CDR2 YNFKEQ. V dropped 0 bases and J dropped 8; count of bases not matched to a gene: 8. This CDR3 is 17 amino acids long. For the CDR3, the DNA is TGTGCCAGCAGCCAAGATCAAACTAGCGGGAGGAGGGATGAGCAGTTCTTC. Protein: CASSQDQTSGRRDEQFF.

This clone showed up many times. CDR3 loop: CASSLVAQATFNEQFF. The CDR3 region has the DNA TGCGCCAGCAGCTTGGTAGCGCAAGCGACTTTCAATGAGCAGTTCTTC. This chain uses TRBV5-1 with TRBJ2-1; D perhaps matches TRBD2 (5 bases). The CDR3 runs to 16 residues. Germline CDR1 SGHRS, CDR2 YFSETQ. The V end was cut by 0 bases, the J end by 6 bases, with 16 bases between. Supplemented by reference TRBV5-1 and TRBJ2-1, the full variable domain reads KAGVTQTPRYLIKTRGQQVTLSCSPISGHRSVSWYQQTPGQGLQFLFEYFSETQRNKGNFPGRFSGRQFSNSRSEMNVSTLELGDSALYLCASSLVAQATFNEQFFGPGTRLTVL.

Many counts were recorded for this clone. The chain links TRBV15 to TRBJ1-5; no firm D call. Trimming removed 2 bases at V and 6 bases at J, with 8 bases between. Germline V gene lookup returns CDR1 LNHNV and CDR2 YYDKDF (reference sequence). The CDR3 totals 13 residues. The CDR3 here is CATSRFEGQPQHF. In nucleotides, the CDR3 is TGTGCCACCAGCAGATTTGAAGGTCAGCCCCAGCATTTT. The whole variable domain, filled in from reference TRBV15 and TRBJ1-5, reads DAMVIQNPRYQVTQFGKPVTLSCSQTLNHNVMYWYQQKSSQAPKLLFHYYDKDFNNEADTPDNFQSRRPNTSFCFLDIRSPGLGDTAMYLCATSRFEGQPQHFGDGTRLSIL.